This passage covers 9 T cell receptor beta chains from one sample sequenced in a study of blood T cell repertoires in COVID-19. Clones were read by immunoSEQ multiplex PCR, and TCRdb kept only the in-frame ones, dropping some. There are around 160,000 clones in the sample; around nine tenths occur only once, and approximately 2.5% lies in the top ten. The sequencing input was peripheral blood. The receptors stem from a human donor in a cohort sampled during active COVID-19.

J is TRBJ2-3 and V is TRBV5-4; 14 bases agree with TRBD2. The V segment lost 5 bases and the J segment 4 bases; nucleotides outside the gene matches: 6. The germline CDR1 and CDR2 sequences are SGHNT and YYREEE (reference sequence). The length of the CDR3 is 16 residues. The CDR3 here is CASRRLAGGMADTQYF. DNA for the CDR3: TGTGCCAGCAGGCGACTAGCGGGAGGGATGGCAGATACGCAGTATTTT.

Comments on this clone: The germline gene is not matched at one end of the junction; a read error may be the cause. Other DNA sequences in this sample translate to the same CDR3. V is TRBV11-1 and J is TRBJ2-7; 7 bases align to TRBD1. The CDR3 is made up of 13 amino acids. Per germline, CDR1 SGHAT and CDR2 FQDESV (reference sequence). The CDR3 here is CASQGTEAYEQYF. The CDR3 DNA reads as TGTGCCAGCCAAGGGACAGAGGCCTATGAGCAGTACTTC.

The rearrangement joins TRBV28 to TRBJ2-5, with 10 bases that match TRBD2. Germline V gene lookup returns CDR1 MDHEN and CDR2 SYDVKM. This CDR3 has 15 amino acids. V lost 7 bases to trimming and J lost 2 bases; unmatched junction nucleotides: 7. CDR3 sequence reads: CASTSTSGRQETQYF. The CDR3 DNA reads TGTGCCAGCACCTCGACTAGCGGGCGGCAAGAGACCCAGTACTTC. The whole variable domain, filled in from reference TRBV28 and TRBJ2-5, reads DVKVTQSSRYLVKRTGEKVFLECVQDMDHENMFWYRQDPGLGLRLIYFSYDVKMKEKGDIPEGYSVSREKKERFSLILESASTNQTSMYLCASTSTSGRQETQYFGPGTRLLVL.

The sample holds many counts of this clone. This chain uses TRBV30 with TRBJ1-2, with 7 bases matching TRBD1. Looked up from germline, CDR1 is GTSNPN and CDR2 is SVGIG (reference sequence). Trimming removed 1 base from V and 3 bases from J; junction bases left unmatched: 8. The CDR3 is 15 amino acids. The CDR3 DNA follows: TGTGCCTGGAGTGCCCCGCGAGGGGGCGACTATGGCTACACCTTC. Translating gives CAWSAPRGGDYGYTF.

Worth noting for this clone: Within the sample, other DNA sequences also encode this same CDR3. V is TRBV6-5 and J is TRBJ1-1; perhaps TRBD1 as D (5 bases). The V gene lost 3 bases and the J gene lost 10 bases, with 15 bases spanning the gap. This CDR3 spans 13 amino acids. Germline V CDR1 and CDR2: MNHEY, SVGAGI. CDR3 DNA sequence: TGTGCCAGCAGTTATGAACGGCAGGGTAGAGCTTTCTTT. Translating gives CASSYERQGRAFF.

This sequence joins TRBV28 and TRBJ2-5; D is perhaps TRBD2 (6 bases). CDR1 is MDHEN and CDR2 is SYDVKM in the germline V gene. The CDR3 contains 12 residues. Trimming removed 10 bases from V and 2 bases from J, with 11 bases in between. The CDR3 bases are TGTGCCATAGGGACTGGACAAGAGACCCAGTACTTC. Translating gives CAIGTGQETQYF.

The rearrangement uses TRBV18 and TRBJ1-1; a possible D gene is TRBD1 (5 bases). The germline V gene has CDR1 KGHSH and CDR2 LQKENI. CDR3 size: 15 residues. Trimming shortened V by 3 bases and J by 4 bases, and 15 bases separated the two germline ends. The CDR3 is CASSPSGVGGTEAFF. CDR3 nucleotide sequence: TGTGCCAGCTCACCGTCAGGCGTCGGGGGCACTGAAGCTTTCTTT.

V gene TRBV7-9 combines with J gene TRBJ1-4; maybe TRBD1 (5 bases). Trimming pared 3 bases from V and 0 bases from J, leaving 8 bases between. CDR1 is SEHNR and CDR2 is FQNEAQ in the germline V gene (reference sequence). The CDR3 is 15 amino acids. The CDR3 is CASSFPGTTNEKLFF. CDR3 DNA: TGTGCCAGCAGCTTTCCAGGGACAACTAATGAAAAACTGTTTTTT.

This clone was counted once. V usage is TRBV16 and J usage is TRBJ1-4; 9 bases agree with TRBD1. The CDR3 spans 15 residues. Trimming took 2 bases from V and 5 from J; bases not matched to a gene: 3. Germline CDR1 is KGHSY and CDR2 is FQNENV. The CDR3, as DNA: TGTGCCAGCAGCCAAAGTGGACAGGGGAATGAAAAACTGTTTTTT. As protein: CASSQSGQGNEKLFF. Together with reference TRBV16 and TRBJ1-4, the CDR3 gives the full variable domain: GEEVAQTPKHLVRGEGQKAKLYCAPIKGHSYVFWYQQVLKNEFKFLISFQNENVFDETGMPKERFSAKCLPNSPCSLEIQATKLEDSAVYFCASSQSGQGNEKLFFGSGTQLSVL.